These 15 T cell receptor beta chains came from one sample sequenced in a study of technical replicates of blood from a handful of donors. Using immunoSEQ multiplex PCR, the repertoire was profiled, and TCRdb retains in-frame clones only, with some absent. Of more than 65,000 clones in the sample, 85% to 95% were seen once. Sequenced: T cells isolated from PBMCs. The receptors derive from a human donor in good health.

The chain joins TRBV5-1 to TRBJ2-3; 9 bases fit TRBD1. CDR1 SGHRS and CDR2 YFSETQ come from the germline V gene. The CDR3 has 17 amino acids. The V gene end was trimmed by 1 base and the J gene end by 2 bases; junction bases not matched to a gene: 8. CDR3 nucleotide sequence: TGCGCCAGCAGCTTGACAGGACAGGGGCCTTTCACAGATACGCAGTATTTT. This encodes CASSLTGQGPFTDTQYF.

This sequence joins TRBV13 and TRBJ1-2; TRBD1 agrees at 10 bases. The J segment lost 2 bases and the V segment lost 5 bases, leaving 2 bases of the junction unmatched. This CDR3 has 14 residues. Germline V gives CDR1 PRHDT, CDR2 FYEKMQ (reference sequence). CDR3 amino acids: CASSPGQGNYGYTF. The CDR3 DNA is TGTGCCAGCAGCCCGGGACAGGGGAACTATGGCTACACCTTC.

The chain couples TRBV30 to TRBJ2-2, with D perhaps matching TRBD2 (5 bases). The V end was cut by 2 bases, the J end by 3 bases, with 10 bases between. The germline V gene has CDR1 GTSNPN and CDR2 SVGIG (reference sequence). CDR3 length: 14 amino acids. This chain's CDR3 is CAWSRLTYTGELFF. The CDR3 coding sequence is TGTGCCTGGAGTCGACTAACATACACCGGGGAGCTGTTTTTT.

The chain joins TRBV7-8 to TRBJ1-1; D is unresolved. This CDR3 has 13 amino acids. V lost 5 bases to trimming and J lost 8 bases, with 15 bases between them. Germline V lookup: CDR1 SGHVS, CDR2 FQNEAQ. The CDR3 DNA reads TGTGCCAGCAGCCCTCCTCCGGGAGGAGAAGCTTTCTTT. It encodes CASSPPPGGEAFF.

The rearrangement links TRBV25-1 to TRBJ1-5; 8 positions match TRBD1. This CDR3 has 13 amino acids. The V and J ends lost 5 bases and 7 bases, in that order; junction bases with no gene match: 4. Germline CDR1 MGHDK, CDR2 SYGVNS. Here the CDR3 reads CASSTTGEQPQHF. As DNA, the CDR3 is TGTGCCAGCAGTACGACAGGGGAACAGCCCCAGCATTTT.

The V gene is TRBV5-6, the J gene TRBJ2-1; the D is unclear. The ends were cut back, 0 bases at V and 8 bases at J, with 9 bases in the middle. Germline CDR1 reads SGHDT; CDR2 reads YYEEEE. CDR3 length equals 13 residues. CDR3 nucleotides: TGTGCCAGCAGCTTGGGGCCAGGCGATGAGCAGTTCTTC. Its translation is CASSLGPGDEQFF.

The chain has TRBV6-5 and TRBJ1-1; no clear D gene. Between the trimmed V and J ends, which lost 1 base and 1 base, there was a span of 10 bases. The V gene's germline CDR1 is MNHEY and CDR2 SVGAGI. This CDR3 has 15 residues. The CDR3 spells CASSYWQSKNTEAFF. The CDR3 DNA sequence: TGTGCCAGCAGTTACTGGCAGTCCAAGAACACTGAAGCTTTCTTT.

The V and J genes are TRBV18 and TRBJ2-2; the D gene is possibly TRBD2 (5 bases). V dropped 5 bases and J dropped 1 base, with 14 bases sitting between them. The CDR3 has 16 amino acids. Looked up from germline, CDR1 is KGHSH and CDR2 is LQKENI. The DNA for the CDR3 is TGTGCCAGCTCAGTACTCCGGGAATTGAACACCGGGGAGCTGTTTTTT. The encoded protein is CASSVLRELNTGELFF.

This chain uses TRBV4-3 with TRBJ1-1; D gene uncertain. V was cut by 0 bases and J by 5 bases, with 19 bases left in between. CDR3 length: 17 amino acids. Germline CDR1 LGHNA, CDR2 YSLEER. CDR3 in amino acids: CASSQDARVGRRTEAFF. The CDR3 DNA follows: TGCGCCAGCAGCCAAGATGCGAGGGTGGGTCGGCGGACTGAAGCTTTCTTT.

On this clone: A read error may produce the germline difference seen at one junction end. The chain carries TRBV30 and TRBJ2-5; D unclear. This CDR3 region has 11 residues. Germline V lookup: CDR1 GTSNPN, CDR2 SVGIG (reference sequence). The CDR3, as DNA: TGTGCCTGGAGTCACAATACTGCGGCTCACTTC. Amino acid sequence: CAWSHNTAAHF.

J is TRBJ1-1 and V is TRBV5-1; a possible D gene is TRBD1 (5 bases). Germline lookup yields CDR1 SGHRS and CDR2 YFSETQ. Trimming shortened V by 4 bases and J by 5 bases, and 12 bases separated the two germline ends. This CDR3 region has 13 residues. CDR3 sequence: CASSLSGRTEAFF. CDR3 in DNA: TGCGCCAGCAGCCTTTCAGGGAGGACTGAAGCTTTCTTT.

The chain links TRBV7-6 to TRBJ2-2; D unclear. Germline V gene lookup returns CDR1 SGHVS and CDR2 FNYEAQ. This CDR3 is built from 14 residues. V gave up 5 bases and J gave up 3 bases, with 10 bases separating them. Written as DNA, the CDR3 is TGTGCCAGCAGCGAGGATCCATACACCGGGGAGCTGTTTTTT. Translated: CASSEDPYTGELFF.

The chain uses TRBV19 and TRBJ1-2; D is undetermined. Germline V gene data show CDR1 as LNHDA and CDR2 as SQIVND (reference sequence). The V gene lost 6 bases and the J gene lost 5 bases, with 16 bases spanning the gap. The CDR3 spans 14 residues. The DNA for the CDR3 is TGTGCCAGTAGAGTTCCGAGGGTTGGGTATGGCTACACCTTC. Its translation is CASRVPRVGYGYTF.

Written as DNA, the CDR3 is TGTGCCAGCAGCTTAGAGAGTAACGGTCTTATGAACACTGAAGCTTTCTTT. It codes for CASSLESNGLMNTEAFF. The chain is built from TRBV13 and TRBJ1-1; D remains ambiguous. This CDR3 is 17 amino acids long. Between the trimmed V and J ends, which lost 1 base and 0 bases, there was a span of 15 bases. The germline gives CDR1 PRHDT, CDR2 FYEKMQ (reference sequence).

The chain combines TRBV6-1 with TRBJ1-5, with D tentatively TRBD1 (5 bases). Germline CDR1 MNHNS, CDR2 SASEGT. The CDR3 runs 15 residues. V was cut by 0 bases and J by 5 bases, with 11 bases left in between. The CDR3 here is CASSEAGGSHQPQHF. CDR3 coding DNA: TGTGCCAGCAGTGAAGCCGGGGGAAGCCATCAGCCCCAGCATTTT.